This paragraph covers one TCR beta chain sequence. Sequenced by immunoSEQ multiplex PCR; TCRdb stores in-frame clones only, minus some. The sample consists of some 91,000 clones, 80% to 90% of them appearing once. V was cut by 6 bases and J by 6 bases, with 11 bases left in between. The CDR3 covers 12 residues. Germline loops: CDR1 MRHNA, CDR2 SNTAGT. These data are taken from a study of glioma-infiltrating T cells after dendritic cell vaccination. Study context: Three intradermal dendritic cell vaccine injections were given every two weeks.

The time point is: after dendritic cell vaccination, including at tumor progression/relapse. The chain has TRBV6-4 and TRBJ1-2; perhaps TRBD1 as D (5 bases). The source is a human donor with glioblastoma. The sequencing here drew on blood, taken after dendritic cell vaccination. Here the CDR3 reads CASRGGFDGYTF. The CDR3, as DNA: TGTGCCAGCAGGGGGGGGTTCGATGGCTACACCTTC.